The 6 T cell receptor beta chains given below trace back to one sample, sequenced in a study of early T cells in non-severe SARS-CoV-2 infection. TCRdb processed the 5' RACE reads anew with MiXCR; each CDR3 protein has one entry. The repertoire holds some 35,000 distinct CDR3 sequences, less than 7% seen once, with about 25% in the top ten. Sequences were derived from whole blood, sampled at baseline. The source of these receptors is an adult who was a healthcare worker with PCR-confirmed SARS-CoV-2 infection or an uninfected control (not recorded which).

This rearrangement joins TRBV20-1 to TRBJ2-7; the match to TRBD1 covers 12 bases. V shed 6 bases and J 5 bases; nucleotides not matched to a gene: 5. Germline CDR1 DFQATT, CDR2 SNEGSKA (reference sequence). There are 13 residues in the CDR3. CDR3 DNA sequence: TGCAGTGCGGGGACAGGGGGCTTCGACGAGCAGTACTTC. The encoded protein is CSAGTGGFDEQYF.

This rearrangement joins TRBV24-1 to TRBJ1-1, with 8 positions matching TRBD1. Germline CDR1 and CDR2: KGHDR and SFDVKD. This CDR3 has 13 residues. The trim removed 9 bases at V and 0 bases at J, leaving 2 bases unmatched. CDR3 sequence reads: CATRTGMNTEAFF. The CDR3 nucleotides are TGTGCCACCCGGACAGGGATGAACACTGAAGCTTTCTTT.

Ten or more counts support this clonotype. The V gene is TRBV7-9, the J gene TRBJ2-3; a weak D match, TRBD1 (5 bases). CDR3 length: 15 amino acids. Germline V lookup: CDR1 SEHNR, CDR2 FQNEAQ (reference sequence). With 1 base removed from V and 0 bases from J, the gap between germline ends came to 8 bases. This chain's CDR3 is CASSLGTISTDTQYF. The DNA of the CDR3 is TGTGCCAGCAGCTTAGGGACAATAAGCACAGATACGCAGTATTTT.

This clonotype was detected only a few times. The chain couples TRBV14 to TRBJ2-1, with D tentatively TRBD1 or TRBD2 (5 bases each). The CDR3 runs to 16 residues. Trimming left V 4 bases short and J 7 bases short, with 20 bases between. Germline CDR1 SGHDN, CDR2 FVKESK. The CDR3 region is CASSLPGTGSGNEQFF. CDR3 DNA sequence: TGTGCCAGCAGCCTGCCGGGGACGGGGTCTGGAAATGAGCAGTTCTTC.

CDR3 DNA: TGTGCCTGGACGCCACAGGGTGGTGAAGCTTTCTTT. Translated: CAWTPQGGEAFF. The chain combines TRBV30 with TRBJ1-1, with D maybe TRBD1 (6 bases). The CDR3 runs to 12 residues. V lost 4 bases and J 7 bases, leaving 13 bases between the germline ends. Per germline, CDR1 GTSNPN and CDR2 SVGIG (reference sequence).

The V gene is TRBV18, the J gene TRBJ1-1; D not certain. In germline, CDR1 is KGHSH, CDR2 LQKENI. This CDR3 has 13 amino acids. V lost 1 base and J lost 4, with 7 bases in between. The CDR3 loop is CASSPREGTEAFF. Here the CDR3 DNA reads TGTGCCAGCTCACCACGGGAGGGCACTGAAGCTTTCTTT.